This entry describes one TCR beta chain. V gave up 6 bases and J gave up 0 bases, with 9 bases separating them. CDR1 and CDR2 (germline): SNHLY, FYNNEI. The CDR3 extends over 14 amino acids. The sample is drawn from a study of blood T cell repertoires in COVID-19. Repertoires were generated with immunoSEQ multiplex PCR, while TCRdb's copy carries only in-frame clones and drops some. The sample lists approximately 76,000 clones, approximately 88% occurring once. This receptor was obtained from a man younger than 40 with acute or convalescent COVID-19. The sample consisted of peripheral blood. The rearrangement links TRBV2 to TRBJ1-5; D unclear. Here the CDR3 reads CASSRRDSNQPQHF. CDR3 DNA sequence: TGTGCCAGCAGCCGGAGGGATAGCAATCAGCCCCAGCATTTT.